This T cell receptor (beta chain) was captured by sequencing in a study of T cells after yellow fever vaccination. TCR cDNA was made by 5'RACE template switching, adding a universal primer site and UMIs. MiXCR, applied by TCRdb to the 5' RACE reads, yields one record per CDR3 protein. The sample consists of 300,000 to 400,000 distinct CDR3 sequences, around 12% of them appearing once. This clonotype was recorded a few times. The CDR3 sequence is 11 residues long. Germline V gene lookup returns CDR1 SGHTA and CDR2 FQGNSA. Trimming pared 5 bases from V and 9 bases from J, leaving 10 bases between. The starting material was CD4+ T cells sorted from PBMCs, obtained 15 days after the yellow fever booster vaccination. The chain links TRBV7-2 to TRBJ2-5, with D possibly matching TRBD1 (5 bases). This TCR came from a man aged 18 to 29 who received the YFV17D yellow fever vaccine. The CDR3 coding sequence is TGTGCCAGCAGCCTCAAAGGGGCCCAGTACTTC. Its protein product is CASSLKGAQYF. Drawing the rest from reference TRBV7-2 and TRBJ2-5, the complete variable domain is GAGVSQSPSNKVTEKGKDVELRCDPISGHTALYWYRQSLGQGLEFLIYFQGNSAPDKSGLPSDRFSAERTGGSVSTLTIQRTQQEDSAVYLCASSLKGAQYFGPGTRLLVL.